A single sample is the source of the 20 T cell receptor beta chains below, sequenced in a study of blood T cell repertoires in COVID-19. TCRdb's copy holds only in-frame clones and misses some; the assay was immunoSEQ multiplex PCR. The table has under 95,000 clones, more than 70% seen once. Sequenced sample: peripheral blood. The receptors were sampled from a human donor with acute or convalescent COVID-19. The donor label of this sample is uncertain.

V usage is TRBV24-1 and J usage is TRBJ1-5, with D unresolved. Deletions cut 0 bases from V and 3 bases from J, with 5 bases between. CDR3 length: 14 residues. CDR1 is KGHDR, CDR2 SFDVKD, per germline. CDR3 sequence reads: CATSDLEYNQPQHF. The CDR3 nucleotides are TGTGCCACCAGTGATTTGGAGTACAATCAGCCCCAGCATTTT.

The chain carries TRBV5-1 and TRBJ2-1, with 9 bases lining up with TRBD2. The CDR3 is 17 residues long. Germline V gene data show CDR1 as SGHRS and CDR2 as YFSETQ. The V gene end was trimmed by 4 bases and the J gene end by 4 bases; junction bases not matched to a gene: 12. The CDR3 sequence: CASSLGSGGHNYNEQFF. CDR3 bases: TGCGCCAGCAGCCTTGGCAGCGGGGGGCATAATTACAATGAGCAGTTCTTC.

The V call is TRBV5-8, the J call TRBJ2-4; 9 nucleotides match TRBD2. The V segment lost 1 base and the J segment 5 bases; nucleotides outside the gene matches: 4. This CDR3 comprises 15 residues. The germline CDR1 and CDR2 sequences are SGHTS and YDEGEE. CDR3 residues: CASSLWASGENIQYF. The CDR3 region has the DNA TGTGCCAGCAGCTTGTGGGCTAGCGGGGAAAACATTCAGTACTTC.

The CDR3: CASSQGQVNYGYTF. The DNA for the CDR3 is TGTGCCAGCAGTCAGGGACAGGTCAACTATGGCTACACCTTC. V gene TRBV2 combines with J gene TRBJ1-2, with 8 bases aligning to TRBD1. Germline CDR1 is SNHLY and CDR2 is FYNNEI. After removal of 5 bases from V and 2 bases from J, the junction contained 4 bases not matched to a gene. This CDR3 contains 14 residues.

The CDR3 sequence is CASSPQGSPGANVLTF. The CDR3 nucleotides read TGTGCCAGCTCACCACAGGGGTCTCCTGGGGCCAACGTCCTGACTTTC. The J gene is TRBJ2-6, the V gene TRBV18, with D perhaps TRBD1 (5 bases). Germline V gene lookup returns CDR1 KGHSH and CDR2 LQKENI. Trimming removed 1 base at V and 2 bases at J, with 9 bases between. This CDR3 is built from 16 residues.

The CDR3 DNA follows: TGCGCCAGCAGCTTGGGAGGTGTAAGCGGTGGAATGGAAAAACTGTTTTTT. Translation: CASSLGGVSGGMEKLFF. V usage is TRBV5-1 and J usage is TRBJ1-4; unclear D gene. Germline values: CDR1 SGHRS, CDR2 YFSETQ. Trimming pared 0 bases from V and 8 bases from J, leaving 20 bases between. The CDR3 is 17 amino acids.

The V and J genes are TRBV10-2 and TRBJ1-2, with 7 bases matching TRBD1. The CDR3 is 16 residues long. CDR1 is WSHSY and CDR2 is SAAADI in the germline V gene. The junction had 10 bases not matched to a gene; V was cut back by 2 bases and J by 4 bases. CDR3 sequence: CASSEPDRQGGYGYTF. As DNA, the CDR3 is TGCGCCAGCAGTGAGCCAGATCGACAGGGAGGCTATGGCTACACCTTC.

The chain has TRBV6-5 and TRBJ2-3; D may be TRBD2 (6 bases). The germline V and J ends were trimmed by 7 bases and 6 bases, with 14 bases remaining between them. Germline lookup yields CDR1 MNHEY and CDR2 SVGAGI. The CDR3 consists of 13 residues. Written as DNA, the CDR3 is TGTGCCAGCAAAAAGCGGGCCCCGGATACGCAGTATTTT. Its translation: CASKKRAPDTQYF.

This chain uses TRBV5-1 with TRBJ2-3; D is perhaps TRBD2 (6 bases). Germline V gives CDR1 SGHRS, CDR2 YFSETQ. Trimming left V 0 bases short and J 4 bases short, with 9 bases between. The CDR3 covers 14 residues. CDR3 region: CASSLDSGADTQYF. CDR3 DNA sequence: TGCGCCAGCAGCTTGGATTCGGGGGCAGATACGCAGTATTTT. The full variable domain, rest sourced from reference TRBV5-1 and TRBJ2-3, is KAGVTQTPRYLIKTRGQQVTLSCSPISGHRSVSWYQQTPGQGLQFLFEYFSETQRNKGNFPGRFSGRQFSNSRSEMNVSTLELGDSALYLCASSLDSGADTQYFGPGTRLTVL.

This chain uses TRBV7-2 with TRBJ1-2; no definite D call. V was trimmed by 1 base and J by 0 bases, leaving 9 bases between them. This CDR3 spans 15 amino acids. Germline V CDR1 and CDR2: SGHTA, FQGNSA. In nucleotides, the CDR3 is TGTGCCAGCAGCTTAGGCCCGAGTACTAACTATGGCTACACCTTC. Protein product: CASSLGPSTNYGYTF.

This clone has more than one count but fewer than ten. The chain combines TRBV7-2 with TRBJ1-6; 8 nucleotides match TRBD1. The V and J ends lost 5 bases and 6 bases, in that order; junction bases with no gene match: 3. CDR3 length equals 14 residues. The germline V gene encodes CDR1 SGHTA and CDR2 FQGNSA. In DNA, the CDR3 is TGTGCCAGCAGCCTACAGGGGGTTAATTCACCCCTCCACTTT. It specifies CASSLQGVNSPLHF.

The chain recombines TRBV7-2 with TRBJ1-2; D gene uncertain. The CDR3 spans 11 residues. CDR1 SGHTA and CDR2 FQGNSA come from the germline V gene. V shed 2 bases and J shed 7 bases, with 5 bases lying between them. CDR3 sequence reads: CASSLSSGYTF. The DNA for the CDR3 is TGTGCCAGCAGCTTATCTTCTGGCTACACCTTC.

The chain carries TRBV7-2 and TRBJ2-1; TRBD2 aligns across 8 bases. Germline lookup yields CDR1 SGHTA and CDR2 FQGNSA. This CDR3 is built from 13 residues. Germline trimming cut 5 bases from V and 14 bases from J; bases unmatched to any gene: 11. This chain's CDR3 is CASSVAERELEFF. CDR3 sequence (DNA): TGTGCCAGCAGCGTCGCCGAGCGGGAGTTGGAGTTCTTC.

The chain employs TRBV7-9 and TRBJ1-5; TRBD1 is a possible D gene (5 bases). Looked up from germline, CDR1 is SEHNR and CDR2 is FQNEAQ (reference sequence). The ends were cut back, 2 bases at V and 11 bases at J, with 25 bases in the middle. There are 17 residues in the CDR3. The CDR3: CASSLLGGTGPNSAQHF. The CDR3 DNA reads TGTGCCAGCAGCTTACTGGGGGGGACGGGACCCAACTCAGCCCAGCATTTT.

The J gene is TRBJ1-1, the V gene TRBV18; tentatively, D is TRBD1 (5 bases). The CDR3 sequence is 14 residues long. V was trimmed by 1 base and J by 1 base, leaving 7 bases between them. Germline V gene lookup returns CDR1 KGHSH and CDR2 LQKENI. DNA for the CDR3: TGTGCCAGCTCACCACAGGGGCAGAACACTGAAGCTTTCTTT. This sequence encodes CASSPQGQNTEAFF. The full variable domain, in which reference TRBV18 and TRBJ1-1 provide the parts outside the CDR3, is NAGVMQNPRHLVRRRGQEARLRCSPMKGHSHVYWYRQLPEEGLKFMVYLQKENIIDESGMPKERFSAEFPKEGPSILRIQQVVRGDSAAYFCASSPQGQNTEAFFGQGTRLTVV.

The J gene is TRBJ2-1, the V gene TRBV11-2; D remains unclear. V was clipped by 3 bases and J by 6 bases, with 6 bases between them. The CDR3 runs 12 residues. Germline V CDR1 and CDR2: SGHAT, FQNNGV. The CDR3 sequence is CASSFVFNEQFF. The CDR3 DNA reads TGTGCCAGCAGCTTTGTATTCAATGAGCAGTTCTTC.

V usage is TRBV18 and J usage is TRBJ1-6; TRBD1 agrees at 7 bases. V shed 5 bases, J shed 8 bases, and the junction held 6 bases outside the gene matches. The CDR3 sequence is 14 residues long. Germline CDR1 KGHSH, CDR2 LQKENI. The CDR3 loop reads CASSGTVRDSPLHF. The CDR3 DNA follows: TGTGCCAGCTCAGGGACAGTTCGTGATTCACCCCTCCACTTT.

The chain employs TRBV30 and TRBJ1-4; D remains ambiguous. The CDR3 spans 12 residues. V gave up 3 bases and J gave up 10 bases, with 12 bases separating them. The V gene's germline CDR1 is GTSNPN and CDR2 SVGIG (reference sequence). The CDR3 here is CAWRRAERKLFF. Written as DNA, the CDR3 is TGTGCCTGGAGACGAGCCGAGCGAAAACTGTTTTTT.

This clone was detected only once. The CDR3 spells CASSFTTGGSGYGYTF. DNA of the CDR3: TGTGCCAGCAGTTTCACCACAGGGGGCTCGGGCTATGGCTACACCTTC. The V and J genes are TRBV27 and TRBJ1-2, with 9 nucleotides matching TRBD1. The V and J ends lost 3 bases and 4 bases, in that order; junction bases with no gene match: 9. The CDR3 length is 16 residues. Germline V gene sequence: CDR1 MNHEY, CDR2 SMNVEV (reference sequence).

The chain employs TRBV28 and TRBJ1-4; weak D call: TRBD1 (6 bases). CDR3 length equals 14 residues. Germline V gene lookup returns CDR1 MDHEN and CDR2 SYDVKM. V was shortened by 2 bases and J by 5 bases, with 9 bases between the two germline ends. The chain's CDR3 is CASSLRQGNEKLFF. CDR3 DNA sequence: TGTGCCAGCAGTTTAAGGCAGGGGAATGAAAAACTGTTTTTT.